This TCR beta chain was documented in a study of cytomegalovirus exposure and HLA in healthy donors. A multiplex PCR was run with 60 Vbeta primers and 13 Jbeta primers. The repertoire was sequenced with immunoSEQ multiplex PCR; TCRdb's copy has only in-frame clones and lacks some. Seen here are 150,000 to 200,000 clones, 76% observed once, and the top ten hold under 3%. Findings of the study overall: For presence/absence analyses, sequencing depth was assumed to be roughly uniform across donors. Diagnosis of cytomegalovirus status made by the classifier reportedly showed high specificity and sensitivity.

Germline V gene lookup returns CDR1 MGHRA and CDR2 YSYEKL. The CDR3 is 18 residues long. Trimming cost V 0 bases and J 7 bases; bases outside gene matches: 11. Points on this clone: Antigen: not known.

The TCR sequence derives from a woman aged 30 to 39 in good health and CMV-seropositive. Sample: PBMCs. The gene calls are TRBV4-1 and TRBJ1-6, with 8 bases that match TRBD1. CDR3 coding DNA: TGCGCCAGCAGCCAAGAGGGGAATCCAGGGGGCAGGAATTCACCCCTCCACTTT. It encodes CASSQEGNPGGRNSPLHF.